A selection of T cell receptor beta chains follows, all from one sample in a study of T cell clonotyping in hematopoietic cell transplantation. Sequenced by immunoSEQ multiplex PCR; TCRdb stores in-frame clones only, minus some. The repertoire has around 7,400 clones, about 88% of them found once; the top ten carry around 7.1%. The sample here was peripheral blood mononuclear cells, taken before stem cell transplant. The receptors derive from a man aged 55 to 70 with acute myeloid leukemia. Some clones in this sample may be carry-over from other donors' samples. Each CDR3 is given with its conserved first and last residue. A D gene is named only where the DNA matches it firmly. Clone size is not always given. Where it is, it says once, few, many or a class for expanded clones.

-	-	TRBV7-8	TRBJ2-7	TGTGCCAGCAGCTTAGCGGACTCCTACGAGCAGTACTTC	CASSLADSYEQYF
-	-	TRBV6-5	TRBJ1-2	TGTGCCAGCCAAATAACTAGGGGGGCGCGGGGCTACACCTTC	CASQITRGARGYTF
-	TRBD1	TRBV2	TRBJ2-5	TGTGCCAGCAGTGAAGGTCTTACAGGGGGCCAAGAGACCCAGTACTTC	CASSEGLTGGQETQYF
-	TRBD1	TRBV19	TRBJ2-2	TGTGCCAGTACCAGACAGGGCTCGGGCACCGGGGAGCTGTTTTTT	CASTRQGSGTGELFF
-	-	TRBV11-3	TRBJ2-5	TGTGCCAGCAGCCCCGGACCTCAAGAGACCCAGTACTTC	CASSPGPQETQYF
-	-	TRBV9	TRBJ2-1	TGTGCCAGCAGCGTAGAACCGGGCTCCTACAATGAGCAGTTCTTC	CASSVEPGSYNEQFF
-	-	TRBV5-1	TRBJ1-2	TGCGCCAGCAGCTCATCGGCCTCGGGCCTCGATGGCTACACCTTC	CASSSSASGLDGYTF
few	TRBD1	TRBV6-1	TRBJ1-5	TGTGCCAGCAGTGAAGGGCGACAGGGTGGGAATCAGCCCCAGCATTTT	CASSEGRQGGNQPQHF
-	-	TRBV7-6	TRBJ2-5	TGTGCCAGCAGCCCCCTAGGACTCTCCCAAGAGACCCAGTACTTC	CASSPLGLSQETQYF
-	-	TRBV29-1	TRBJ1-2	TGCAGCGTTGAACGGGGTAACTATGGCTACACCTTC	CSVERGNYGYTF
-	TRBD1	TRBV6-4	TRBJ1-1	TGTGCCAGCAGTTGGGGACAGGGGGCGGTAGGGACTGAAGCTTTCTTT	CASSWGQGAVGTEAFF
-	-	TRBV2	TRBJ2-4	TGTGCCAGCAGTGAGGGTCGAGCCAAAAACATTCAGTACTTC	CASSEGRAKNIQYF
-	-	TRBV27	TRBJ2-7	TGTGCCAGCAGTTTATTTGGGGGCCCGGCCTACGAGCAGTACTTC	CASSLFGGPAYEQYF
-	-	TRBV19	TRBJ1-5	TGTGCCAGTAGTATAAACCGAGACTATAGCAATCAGCCCCAGCATTTT	CASSINRDYSNQPQHF
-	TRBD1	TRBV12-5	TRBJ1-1	TGTGCTAGTGGTTCGGACAGGTTTCCCCAAAACTCCACTGAAGCTTTCTTT	CASGSDRFPQNSTEAFF
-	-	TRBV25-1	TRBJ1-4	TGTGCCAGCAATGGGGTGGCTAATGAAAAACTGTTTTTT	CASNGVANEKLFF
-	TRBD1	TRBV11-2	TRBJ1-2	TGTGCCAGCAGCCGACTGGACAGGGCCAACTATGGCTACACCTTC	CASSRLDRANYGYTF
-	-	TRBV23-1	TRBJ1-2	TGCGCCAGCAGTCAATCCCTAAGGGGTTTTAAGAACTATGGCTACACCTTC	CASSQSLRGFKNYGYTF
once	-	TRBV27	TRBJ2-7	TGTGCCAGCAGTCGGACCCGGGACCCATACTACGAGCAGTACTTC	CASSRTRDPYYEQYF
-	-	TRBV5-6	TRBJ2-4	TGTGCCAGCAGGGACTCTGACCTCAACATTCAGTACTTC	CASRDSDLNIQYF